The next 8 T cell receptor beta chains were all read from a single sample in a study of Tregs in tolerant kidney transplant recipients. Repertoires were generated with immunoSEQ multiplex PCR, while TCRdb's copy carries only in-frame clones and drops some. The table lists 90,000 to 130,000 clones, nearly 90% of them singletons. This sample comprised CD4+ T cells from blood, obtained before the transplant. The origin of the receptors is a human donor who received a combined kidney and bone marrow transplant.

V usage is TRBV29-1 and J usage is TRBJ1-1; D call uncertain. V shed 7 bases and J shed 3 bases, with 15 bases lying between them. Germline lookup yields CDR1 SQVTM and CDR2 ANQGSEA. The CDR3 runs 13 residues. The CDR3 loop reads CSATTSLDTEAFF. As DNA, the CDR3 is TGCAGCGCTACGACATCCCTGGACACTGAAGCTTTCTTT.

The chain has TRBV9 and TRBJ2-7, with TRBD2 matching 8 bases. V lost 0 bases and J lost 3; bases outside the gene matches: 5. Germline CDR1 reads SGDLS; CDR2 reads YYNGEE. The CDR3 is 15 residues long. This CDR3 is CASSVEGTRGYEQYF. The CDR3 nucleotides read TGTGCCAGCAGCGTAGAGGGGACTAGGGGCTACGAGCAGTACTTC.

This chain connects TRBV5-8 to TRBJ1-5; 8 nucleotides match TRBD1. After removal of 4 bases from V and 0 bases from J, the junction contained 6 bases not matched to a gene. This CDR3 has 16 residues. Germline CDR1 reads SGHTS; CDR2 reads YDEGEE. DNA of the CDR3: TGTGCCAGCAGCCCTGACAGGGGTATTAGCAATCAGCCCCAGCATTTT. Protein product: CASSPDRGISNQPQHF.

This clone was seen only a few times. V is TRBV19 and J is TRBJ1-1; 7 nucleotides match TRBD1. CDR1 and CDR2 from the germline V gene are LNHDA and SQIVND (reference sequence). After removal of 8 bases from V and 4 bases from J, the junction contained 10 bases not matched to a gene. This CDR3 has 14 amino acids. The DNA of the CDR3 is TGTGCCAGTGGACCACAGGGGCGGCGCACTGAAGCTTTCTTT. The encoded protein is CASGPQGRRTEAFF.

The chain couples TRBV27 to TRBJ2-7; no definite D call. Trimming shortened V by 6 bases and J by 2 bases, and 14 bases separated the two germline ends. The CDR3 has 14 amino acids. CDR1 MNHEY and CDR2 SMNVEV come from the germline V gene (reference sequence). CDR3 in amino acids: CASRRAMATYEQYF. The CDR3 DNA sequence: TGTGCCAGCAGGCGAGCGATGGCCACCTACGAGCAGTACTTC.

The chain links TRBV5-4 to TRBJ1-3; possibly TRBD1 for D (5 bases). V lost 4 bases, J lost 3 bases, and 11 bases lay in between. Germline CDR1 SGHNT, CDR2 YYREEE (reference sequence). CDR3 length: 14 amino acids. The chain's CDR3 is CASSPDTYGNTIYF. CDR3 nucleotides: TGTGCCAGCAGCCCGGACACCTATGGAAACACCATATATTTT. The variable domain in full, completed from reference TRBV5-4 and TRBJ1-3, reads ETGVTQSPTHLIKTRGQQVTLRCSSQSGHNTVSWYQQALGQGPQFIFQYYREEENGRGNFPPRFSGLQFPNYSSELNVNALELDDSALYLCASSPDTYGNTIYFGEGSWLTVV.

The V call is TRBV10-3, the J call TRBJ1-2, with a possible D match to TRBD1 (5 bases). Between the trimmed V and J ends, which lost 10 bases and 10 bases, there was a span of 16 bases. The germline CDR1 and CDR2 sequences are ENHRY and SYGVKD. The CDR3 loop spans 11 amino acids. The CDR3 DNA is TGTGCCACCACGGACAAAGACGTCTACACCTTC. Its protein product is CATTDKDVYTF.

J is TRBJ2-2 and V is TRBV27; 13 bases line up with TRBD2. CDR1 and CDR2 from the germline V gene are MNHEY and SMNVEV (reference sequence). CDR3 length: 17 amino acids. Trimming removed 5 bases from V and 1 base from J; junction bases left unmatched: 4. The DNA for the CDR3 is TGTGCCAGCAGTCCAGGACTAGCGGGAGAGAACACCGGGGAGCTGTTTTTT. As protein: CASSPGLAGENTGELFF.